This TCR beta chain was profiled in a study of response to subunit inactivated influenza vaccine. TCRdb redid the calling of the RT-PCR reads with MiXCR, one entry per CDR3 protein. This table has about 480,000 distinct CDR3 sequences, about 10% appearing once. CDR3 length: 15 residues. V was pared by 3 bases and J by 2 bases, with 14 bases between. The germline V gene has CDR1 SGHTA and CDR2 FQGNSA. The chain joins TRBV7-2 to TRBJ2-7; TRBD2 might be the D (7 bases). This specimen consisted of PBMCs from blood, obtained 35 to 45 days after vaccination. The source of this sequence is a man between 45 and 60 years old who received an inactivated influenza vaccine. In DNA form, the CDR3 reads TGTGCCAGCAGCTTTACAGGGCGGGAGACCTACGAGCAGTACTTC. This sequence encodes CASSFTGRETYEQYF. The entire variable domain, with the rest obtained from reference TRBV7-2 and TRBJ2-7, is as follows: GAGVSQSPSNKVTEKGKDVELRCDPISGHTALYWYRQSLGQGLEFLIYFQGNSAPDKSGLPSDRFSAERTGGSVSTLTIQRTQQEDSAVYLCASSFTGRETYEQYFGPGTRLTVT.